One sample yielded the 20 T cell receptor beta chains listed below, sequenced in a study of CD4 T cells in relation to SARS-CoV-2 and coronaviruses. No antigen has been assigned to these receptors. Sequencing was performed with immunoSEQ multiplex PCR; in TCRdb, only in-frame clones are kept and a portion is missing. The table lists almost 20,000 clones, 80% to 85% of them singletons. CD4+ T cells from unexposed donors were obtained before the COVID-19 pandemic (2011-2018). After approximately ten days of culture, CD4+ T cells were isolated. Material for sequencing was CD4+ T cells from PBMCs, cultured in vitro. All receptors derive from a human donor in good health.

This clone was recorded once. This chain joins TRBV6-5 and TRBJ1-1; D unresolved. With 8 bases removed from V and 10 bases from J, the gap between germline ends came to 23 bases. The germline gives CDR1 MNHEY, CDR2 SVGAGI. The CDR3 covers 14 residues. The CDR3 DNA sequence: TGTGCCAGCGGTCCAGTGGCGGGTTCTTCGGTAGCTTTCTTT. Amino acid sequence: CASGPVAGSSVAFF.

This clone appeared a single time. V usage is TRBV10-3 and J usage is TRBJ1-1; D not resolved. The CDR3 is 12 amino acids. The V gene's germline CDR1 is ENHRY and CDR2 SYGVKD. V gave up 2 bases and J gave up 8 bases, with 9 bases separating them. Here the CDR3 reads CAISEQRAEAFF. The CDR3 region has the DNA TGTGCCATCAGTGAGCAGCGAGCAGAAGCTTTCTTT.

The chain employs TRBV7-2 and TRBJ2-1; D gene ambiguous. Looked up from germline, CDR1 is SGHTA and CDR2 is FQGNSA. This CDR3 is 13 amino acids long. Deletions cut 5 bases from V and 3 bases from J, with 8 bases between. The CDR3, as DNA: TGTGCCAGCAGCCTGCGACTCTACAATGAGCAGTTCTTC. Its protein is CASSLRLYNEQFF.

The CDR3 nucleotides are TGCGCCAGCAGCCCAACAGGGGACACCGGGGAGCTGTTTTTT. Amino acids: CASSPTGDTGELFF. The rearrangement joins TRBV5-1 to TRBJ2-2; the match to TRBD1 covers 7 bases. This CDR3 has 14 amino acids. Trimming took 4 bases from V and 3 from J; bases not matched to a gene: 3. Germline-derived CDR1 and CDR2 are SGHRS and YFSETQ.

The chain couples TRBV5-6 to TRBJ1-1; 9 bases are shared with TRBD1. Germline loops: CDR1 SGHDT, CDR2 YYEEEE. The CDR3 has 15 amino acids. The V and J ends lost 2 bases and 10 bases, in that order; junction bases with no gene match: 12. The CDR3 spells CASSFEFTGGDGAFF. DNA of the CDR3: TGTGCCAGCAGCTTCGAATTTACAGGGGGCGATGGAGCTTTCTTT.

This chain connects TRBV29-1 to TRBJ2-7; D gene unclear. The germline CDR1 and CDR2 sequences are SQVTM and ANQGSEA. The CDR3 consists of 11 residues. Trimming shortened V by 3 bases and J by 7 bases, and 10 bases separated the two germline ends. The CDR3 sequence: CSVEMSDEQYF. The CDR3 coding sequence is TGCAGCGTTGAGATGTCCGATGAGCAGTACTTC.

The chain employs TRBV11-2 and TRBJ2-7; 8 bases align to TRBD1. Trimming took 8 bases from V and 4 from J; bases not matched to a gene: 13. Germline CDR1 reads SGHAT; CDR2 reads FQNNGV. This CDR3 comprises 15 residues. CDR3 nucleotide sequence: TGTGCCAGCTTACTCGGGACAGGAGGCGGGTACGAGCAGTACTTC. Amino acids: CASLLGTGGGYEQYF. Combining the CDR3 with reference TRBV11-2 and TRBJ2-7 gives the whole variable domain EAGVAQSPRYKIIEKRQSVAFWCNPISGHATLYWYQQILGQGPKLLIQFQNNGVVDDSQLPKDRFSAERLKGVDSTLKIQPAKLEDSAVYLCASLLGTGGGYEQYFGPGTRLTVT.

J is TRBJ2-4 and V is TRBV12-5, with D unclear. This CDR3 has 18 amino acids. The V gene's germline CDR1 is LGHNT and CDR2 FRNRAP. Trimming removed 2 bases from V and 0 bases from J, with 17 bases in between. Here the CDR3 reads CASGLRVGRVLAKNIQYF. CDR3 DNA: TGTGCTAGTGGTTTGAGGGTTGGCCGAGTCCTAGCCAAAAACATTCAGTACTTC.

The gene calls are TRBV6-2 or TRBV6-3 and TRBJ1-3; D is ambiguous. Per germline, CDR1 MNHEY and CDR2 SVGEGT. This CDR3 region has 14 residues. V lost 2 bases and J 0 bases, leaving 5 bases between the germline ends. CDR3 sequence: CASSYRSSGNTIYF. In DNA form, the CDR3 reads TGTGCCAGCAGTTACAGGAGCTCTGGAAACACCATATATTTT.

The chain links TRBV27 to TRBJ1-1, with a tentative D call TRBD1 (5 bases). Trimming removed 3 bases at V and 1 base at J, with 12 bases between. Looked up from germline, CDR1 is MNHEY and CDR2 is SMNVEV (reference sequence). This CDR3 comprises 15 residues. For the CDR3, the DNA is TGTGCCAGCAGTTTTTGGGGCACATCGAACACTGAAGCTTTCTTT. As protein: CASSFWGTSNTEAFF.

This clone was picked up a small number of times. V is TRBV9 and J is TRBJ2-2; 9 bases line up with TRBD2. Germline loops: CDR1 SGDLS, CDR2 YYNGEE. This CDR3 has 15 amino acids. V lost 0 bases to trimming and J lost 4 bases; unmatched junction nucleotides: 1. The CDR3: CASSVVSGGTGELFF. Written as DNA, the CDR3 is TGTGCCAGCAGCGTAGTTAGCGGGGGCACCGGGGAGCTGTTTTTT.

This clone was seen only a few times. The chain joins TRBV18 to TRBJ2-7, with 8 bases identical to TRBD1. The CDR3 covers 14 residues. The trim removed 1 base at V and 3 bases at J, leaving 2 bases unmatched. CDR1 is KGHSH, CDR2 LQKENI, per germline. The CDR3 DNA reads as TGTGCCAGCTCACCACGGGACAGGTTCTACGAGCAGTACTTC. It encodes CASSPRDRFYEQYF. Full variable domain (rest looked up from reference TRBV18 and TRBJ2-7): NAGVMQNPRHLVRRRGQEARLRCSPMKGHSHVYWYRQLPEEGLKFMVYLQKENIIDESGMPKERFSAEFPKEGPSILRIQQVVRGDSAAYFCASSPRDRFYEQYFGPGTRLTVT.

This chain links TRBV6-5 with TRBJ2-1; 11 bases map to TRBD2. Germline lookup yields CDR1 MNHEY and CDR2 SVGAGI. Trimming cost V 10 bases and J 5 bases; bases outside gene matches: 10. The CDR3 covers 15 residues. CDR3 region: CATRMGTSGNNEQFF. The CDR3 coding sequence is TGTGCCACCAGGATGGGGACTAGCGGTAACAATGAGCAGTTCTTC.

This chain uses TRBV18 with TRBJ2-2; unclear D gene. With 1 base removed from V and 10 bases from J, the gap between germline ends came to 4 bases. The CDR3 loop spans 11 amino acids. Looked up from germline, CDR1 is KGHSH and CDR2 is LQKENI. As DNA, the CDR3 is TGTGCCAGCTCACCACTCATGGAGCTGTTTTTT. Its translation: CASSPLMELFF.

The chain uses TRBV9 and TRBJ2-7; D uncertain. This CDR3 is 19 amino acids long. The germline CDR1 and CDR2 sequences are SGDLS and YYNGEE. V was shortened by 0 bases and J by 0 bases, with 22 bases between the two germline ends. CDR3 amino acids: CASSVARVPKYLGSYEQYF. DNA for the CDR3: TGTGCCAGCAGCGTAGCCAGAGTGCCTAAATACCTAGGCTCCTACGAGCAGTACTTC.

This clone was seen a few times. The chain couples TRBV4-1 to TRBJ2-1; maybe TRBD2 (7 bases). This CDR3 region has 16 residues. V lost 4 bases to trimming and J lost 0 bases, with 13 bases between them. Per the germline V gene, CDR1 is MGHRA and CDR2 is YSYEKL. In DNA form, the CDR3 reads TGCGCCAGCAGCCTTGGCGGGGGCCTCTCCTACAATGAGCAGTTCTTC. Translated, it gives CASSLGGGLSYNEQFF.

The chain joins TRBV29-1 to TRBJ2-3; D not resolved. The CDR3 loop spans 15 amino acids. Trimming took off 0 bases at V and 3 bases at J, with 13 bases between the two ends. Per germline, CDR1 SQVTM and CDR2 ANQGSEA. The CDR3 loop reads CSVEDYVKGTDTQYF. CDR3 sequence (DNA): TGCAGCGTTGAAGATTACGTTAAGGGTACAGATACGCAGTATTTT.

This chain uses TRBV7-2 with TRBJ2-3; 7 bases are a match to TRBD2. Trimming at V came to 5 bases and at J to 3 bases, leaving 8 bases not matched to a gene. The germline CDR1 and CDR2 sequences are SGHTA and FQGNSA. The CDR3 consists of 15 residues. The CDR3 nucleotides are TGTGCCAGCAGCCTCAGCGGGGACCGAACAGATACGCAGTATTTT. Protein product: CASSLSGDRTDTQYF.

The chain joins TRBV9 to TRBJ1-3, with 9 bases fitting TRBD1. The CDR3 is made up of 18 amino acids. Germline V gene sequence: CDR1 SGDLS, CDR2 YYNGEE. Trimming removed 0 bases from V and 4 bases from J; junction bases left unmatched: 11. CDR3 in amino acids: CASSVAGGTGWGGNTIYF. The CDR3 nucleotides read TGTGCCAGCAGCGTAGCTGGTGGGACAGGGTGGGGGGGAAACACCATATATTTT.

This chain uses TRBV11-2 with TRBJ2-1; 7 nucleotides line up with TRBD1. The V gene's germline CDR1 is SGHAT and CDR2 FQNNGV. The V and J ends lost 0 bases and 7 bases, in that order; junction bases with no gene match: 18. This CDR3 comprises 19 residues. This chain's CDR3 is CASSLDHIPRGGHVNEQFF. CDR3 nucleotides: TGTGCCAGCAGCTTAGATCATATCCCTCGAGGGGGCCACGTAAATGAGCAGTTCTTC.